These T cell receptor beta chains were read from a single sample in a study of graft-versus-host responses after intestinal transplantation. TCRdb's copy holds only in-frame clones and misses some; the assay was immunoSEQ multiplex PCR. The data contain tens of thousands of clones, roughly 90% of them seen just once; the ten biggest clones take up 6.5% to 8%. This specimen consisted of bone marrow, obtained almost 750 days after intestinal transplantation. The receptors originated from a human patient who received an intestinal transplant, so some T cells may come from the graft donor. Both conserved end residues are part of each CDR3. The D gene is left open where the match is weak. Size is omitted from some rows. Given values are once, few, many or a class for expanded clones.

cdr3_aa: CAITPGGFYEQYF
cdr3_nt: TGTGCCATCACCCCAGGGGGCTTTTACGAGCAGTACTTC
clone_size: -
d_call: TRBD1
j_call: TRBJ2-7
v_call: TRBV10-3

cdr3_aa: CASSIPGQREVLFF
cdr3_nt: TGTGCCAGCAGCATCCCGGGCCAAAGAGAGGTCCTGTTTTTT
clone_size: -
d_call: -
j_call: TRBJ2-2
v_call: TRBV5-4

cdr3_aa: CASSLTGGREQYF
cdr3_nt: TGTGCCAGCAGCTTAACAGGGGGTAGGGAGCAGTACTTC
clone_size: -
d_call: -
j_call: TRBJ2-7
v_call: TRBV7-3

cdr3_aa: CASSQDAWGHEQYF
cdr3_nt: TGTGCCAGCAGCCAAGACGCTTGGGGGCACGAGCAGTACTTC
clone_size: -
d_call: -
j_call: TRBJ2-7
v_call: TRBV14

cdr3_aa: CASSLYPLGAEAFF
cdr3_nt: TGTGCCAGCAGCCTCTATCCTTTGGGGGCTGAAGCTTTCTTT
clone_size: once
d_call: -
j_call: TRBJ1-1
v_call: TRBV7-9

cdr3_aa: CAWRTDDPGGYTF
cdr3_nt: TGTGCCTGGAGGACCGACGATCCTGGGGGCTACACCTTC
clone_size: -
d_call: -
j_call: TRBJ1-2
v_call: TRBV30

cdr3_aa: CASSQASSYEQYF
cdr3_nt: TGCGCCAGCAGCCAGGCGTCCTCCTACGAGCAGTACTTC
clone_size: -
d_call: -
j_call: TRBJ2-7
v_call: TRBV4-1

cdr3_aa: CASPRYRSGYTF
cdr3_nt: TGTGCCAGCCCGAGATATCGGTCTGGCTACACCTTC
clone_size: -
d_call: -
j_call: TRBJ1-2
v_call: TRBV6-4

cdr3_aa: CASSQMGPVLKMNTEAFF
cdr3_nt: TGCGCCAGCAGCCAAATGGGGCCCGTCCTGAAGATGAACACTGAAGCTTTCTTT
clone_size: few
d_call: -
j_call: TRBJ1-1
v_call: TRBV4-1

cdr3_aa: CSVCDELWGSSYEQYF
cdr3_nt: TGCAGCGTTTGTGATGAGTTGTGGGGGTCCTCCTACGAGCAGTACTTC
clone_size: -
d_call: -
j_call: TRBJ2-7
v_call: TRBV29-1

cdr3_aa: CASRTNRDKAYEQYF
cdr3_nt: TGTGCCAGCAGGACTAACCGGGACAAGGCTTACGAGCAGTACTTC
clone_size: -
d_call: -
j_call: TRBJ2-7
v_call: TRBV27

cdr3_aa: CASRTAWKGGYEQYF
cdr3_nt: TGTGCCAGTAGAACCGCCTGGAAGGGGGGCTACGAGCAGTACTTC
clone_size: few
d_call: -
j_call: TRBJ2-7
v_call: TRBV19

cdr3_aa: CASTPGRAITGELFF
cdr3_nt: TGTGCCAGCACCCCGGGCAGGGCCATCACCGGGGAGCTGTTTTTT
clone_size: once
d_call: -
j_call: TRBJ2-2
v_call: TRBV2

cdr3_aa: CASSPPRVLSTEAFF
cdr3_nt: TGTGCCAGCAGCCCTCCCAGGGTGTTGAGCACTGAAGCTTTCTTT
clone_size: -
d_call: -
j_call: TRBJ1-1
v_call: TRBV7-9

cdr3_aa: CASSPTSGRFNEQFF
cdr3_nt: TGTGCCAGCAGCCCCACCTCCGGACGTTTTAATGAGCAGTTCTTC
clone_size: -
d_call: -
j_call: TRBJ2-1
v_call: TRBV7-3

cdr3_aa: CASGPISSYNEQFF
cdr3_nt: TGTGCCAGTGGACCAATCAGCTCCTACAATGAGCAGTTCTTC
clone_size: -
d_call: -
j_call: TRBJ2-1
v_call: TRBV19

cdr3_aa: CASRTQPSGANVLTF
cdr3_nt: TGTGCCAGCAGGACCCAGCCCTCTGGGGCCAACGTCCTGACTTTC
clone_size: -
d_call: -
j_call: TRBJ2-6
v_call: TRBV28

cdr3_aa: CATSEGRSYGYTF
cdr3_nt: TGTGCCACCAGCGAGGGGCGTAGCTATGGCTACACCTTC
clone_size: -
d_call: -
j_call: TRBJ1-2
v_call: TRBV15

cdr3_aa: CASSVDAGGSEQYF
cdr3_nt: TGTGCCAGCAGCGTAGATGCAGGAGGTAGCGAGCAGTACTTC
clone_size: -
d_call: -
j_call: TRBJ2-7
v_call: TRBV9

cdr3_aa: CASSHARIHEPQHF
cdr3_nt: TGCGCCAGCAGCCATGCTAGAATACACGAGCCCCAGCATTTT
clone_size: -
d_call: -
j_call: TRBJ1-5
v_call: TRBV4-1

cdr3_aa: CASSYILEAGSNTEAFF
cdr3_nt: TGTGCCAGCAGCTACATCCTCGAGGCAGGCTCGAACACTGAAGCTTTCTTT
clone_size: -
d_call: -
j_call: TRBJ1-1
v_call: TRBV5-6

cdr3_aa: CASSLSDSNQPQHF
cdr3_nt: TGTGCCAGCAGCTTGTCGGATAGCAATCAGCCCCAGCATTTT
clone_size: -
d_call: -
j_call: TRBJ1-5
v_call: TRBV5-4

cdr3_aa: CASSLEEGGTGELFF
cdr3_nt: TGCGCCAGCAGCTTGGAGGAGGGGGGCACCGGGGAGCTGTTTTTT
clone_size: once
d_call: -
j_call: TRBJ2-2
v_call: TRBV5-1

cdr3_aa: CATRTSGTYEQYF
cdr3_nt: TGTGCCACACGGACTAGCGGGACCTACGAGCAGTACTTC
clone_size: -
d_call: TRBD2
j_call: TRBJ2-7
v_call: TRBV5-3

cdr3_aa: CASSYSFSRTGELFF
cdr3_nt: TGTGCCAGCAGTTACTCGTTCTCCCGCACCGGGGAGCTGTTTTTT
clone_size: -
d_call: -
j_call: TRBJ2-2
v_call: TRBV6-7

cdr3_aa: CASRGRGGRKDGYTF
cdr3_nt: TGTGCCAGTAGAGGTCGTGGTGGCCGGAAGGATGGCTACACCTTC
clone_size: -
d_call: -
j_call: TRBJ1-2
v_call: TRBV19

cdr3_aa: CASSLLTWELFF
cdr3_nt: TGTGCCAGCAGCTTACTCACCTGGGAGCTGTTTTTT
clone_size: once
d_call: -
j_call: TRBJ2-2
v_call: TRBV11-2

cdr3_aa: CASSPDNTYYEQYF
cdr3_nt: TGTGCCAGCAGTCCCGACAATACTTACTACGAGCAGTACTTC
clone_size: -
d_call: -
j_call: TRBJ2-7
v_call: TRBV6-5

cdr3_aa: CASSFGGTDTQYF
cdr3_nt: TGCGCCAGCAGCTTTGGGGGGACAGATACGCAGTATTTT
clone_size: once
d_call: -
j_call: TRBJ2-3
v_call: TRBV5-1

cdr3_aa: CASSTSGGNYNEQFF
cdr3_nt: TGCGCCAGCAGCACTAGCGGGGGGAATTACAATGAGCAGTTCTTC
clone_size: -
d_call: TRBD2
j_call: TRBJ2-1
v_call: TRBV5-1

cdr3_aa: CASSPPVMNRATYNEQFF
cdr3_nt: TGTGCCAGCTCACCACCCGTGATGAACAGGGCCACCTACAATGAGCAGTTCTTC
clone_size: -
d_call: -
j_call: TRBJ2-1
v_call: TRBV18

cdr3_aa: CASSPIHRVRSNQPQHF
cdr3_nt: TGTGCCAGCAGCCCCATTCACAGGGTACGGAGCAATCAGCCCCAGCATTTT
clone_size: -
d_call: -
j_call: TRBJ1-5
v_call: TRBV11-3

cdr3_aa: CASSLVSGGTYEQYF
cdr3_nt: TGTGCCAGCAGCTTAGTAAGCGGGGGAACCTACGAGCAGTACTTC
clone_size: -
d_call: TRBD2
j_call: TRBJ2-7
v_call: TRBV7-6

cdr3_aa: CASSSLFGANTEAFF
cdr3_nt: TGTGCCAGCAGCTCACTATTCGGGGCGAACACTGAAGCTTTCTTT
clone_size: -
d_call: -
j_call: TRBJ1-1
v_call: TRBV9

cdr3_aa: CASSQGSGTESYEQYF
cdr3_nt: TGCGCCAGCAGCCAAGGCTCCGGGACAGAGTCCTACGAGCAGTACTTC
clone_size: -
d_call: TRBD1
j_call: TRBJ2-7
v_call: TRBV4-1

cdr3_aa: CAVHEGGRQETQYF
cdr3_nt: TGTGCCGTTCACGAGGGGGGGCGCCAAGAGACCCAGTACTTC
clone_size: -
d_call: -
j_call: TRBJ2-5
v_call: TRBV5-4

cdr3_aa: CASSLEAARGSEQYF
cdr3_nt: TGTGCCAGCAGCTTAGAGGCCGCCAGGGGCTCCGAGCAGTACTTC
clone_size: -
d_call: -
j_call: TRBJ2-7
v_call: TRBV11-2

cdr3_aa: CASSVGGQGNTIYF
cdr3_nt: TGTGCCAGCAGCGTAGGGGGGCAAGGAAACACCATATATTTT
clone_size: -
d_call: -
j_call: TRBJ1-3
v_call: TRBV9

cdr3_aa: CASSLSPSGSSAHNEQFF
cdr3_nt: TGTGCCAGCAGTTTATCGCCTAGCGGGAGCTCGGCCCACAATGAGCAGTTCTTC
clone_size: -
d_call: TRBD2
j_call: TRBJ2-1
v_call: TRBV27

cdr3_aa: CASSTLYEQYF
cdr3_nt: TGTGCCAGCAGCACCCTCTACGAGCAGTACTTC
clone_size: -
d_call: -
j_call: TRBJ2-7
v_call: TRBV5-6

cdr3_aa: CASSLATGELFF
cdr3_nt: TGCGCCAGCAGCCTCGCGACCGGGGAGCTGTTTTTT
clone_size: -
d_call: -
j_call: TRBJ2-2
v_call: TRBV4-1

cdr3_aa: CASETANEAFF
cdr3_nt: TGTGCCAGCGAGACAGCTAATGAAGCTTTCTTT
clone_size: -
d_call: -
j_call: TRBJ1-1
v_call: TRBV6-6

cdr3_aa: CSVEGAGFSYNEQFF
cdr3_nt: TGCAGCGTTGAAGGTGCGGGGTTCTCCTACAATGAGCAGTTCTTC
clone_size: -
d_call: -
j_call: TRBJ2-1
v_call: TRBV29-1

cdr3_aa: CASSLTGLNTEAFF
cdr3_nt: TGTGCCAGCAGTTTAACAGGATTGAACACTGAAGCTTTCTTT
clone_size: -
d_call: -
j_call: TRBJ1-1
v_call: TRBV28

cdr3_aa: CASSWTAQETQYF
cdr3_nt: TGTGCCAGCAGTTGGACAGCCCAAGAGACCCAGTACTTC
clone_size: -
d_call: -
j_call: TRBJ2-5
v_call: TRBV27

cdr3_aa: CASSLDLVRQETQYF
cdr3_nt: TGTGCCAGCAGCTTAGATCTGGTCCGACAAGAGACCCAGTACTTC
clone_size: -
d_call: -
j_call: TRBJ2-5
v_call: TRBV11-2

cdr3_aa: CSVPGGRSTEAFF
cdr3_nt: TGCAGCGTTCCAGGGGGCAGGAGTACTGAAGCTTTCTTT
clone_size: -
d_call: TRBD1
j_call: TRBJ1-1
v_call: TRBV29-1

cdr3_aa: CASSYSALGPAQFF
cdr3_nt: TGTGCCAGCAGTTACTCGGCCTTGGGGCCCGCGCAGTTCTTC
clone_size: -
d_call: -
j_call: TRBJ2-1
v_call: TRBV6-5

cdr3_aa: CASSPIPGGELFF
cdr3_nt: TGTGCCAGCAGCCCAATTCCAGGCGGGGAGCTGTTTTTT
clone_size: -
d_call: -
j_call: TRBJ2-2
v_call: TRBV5-4